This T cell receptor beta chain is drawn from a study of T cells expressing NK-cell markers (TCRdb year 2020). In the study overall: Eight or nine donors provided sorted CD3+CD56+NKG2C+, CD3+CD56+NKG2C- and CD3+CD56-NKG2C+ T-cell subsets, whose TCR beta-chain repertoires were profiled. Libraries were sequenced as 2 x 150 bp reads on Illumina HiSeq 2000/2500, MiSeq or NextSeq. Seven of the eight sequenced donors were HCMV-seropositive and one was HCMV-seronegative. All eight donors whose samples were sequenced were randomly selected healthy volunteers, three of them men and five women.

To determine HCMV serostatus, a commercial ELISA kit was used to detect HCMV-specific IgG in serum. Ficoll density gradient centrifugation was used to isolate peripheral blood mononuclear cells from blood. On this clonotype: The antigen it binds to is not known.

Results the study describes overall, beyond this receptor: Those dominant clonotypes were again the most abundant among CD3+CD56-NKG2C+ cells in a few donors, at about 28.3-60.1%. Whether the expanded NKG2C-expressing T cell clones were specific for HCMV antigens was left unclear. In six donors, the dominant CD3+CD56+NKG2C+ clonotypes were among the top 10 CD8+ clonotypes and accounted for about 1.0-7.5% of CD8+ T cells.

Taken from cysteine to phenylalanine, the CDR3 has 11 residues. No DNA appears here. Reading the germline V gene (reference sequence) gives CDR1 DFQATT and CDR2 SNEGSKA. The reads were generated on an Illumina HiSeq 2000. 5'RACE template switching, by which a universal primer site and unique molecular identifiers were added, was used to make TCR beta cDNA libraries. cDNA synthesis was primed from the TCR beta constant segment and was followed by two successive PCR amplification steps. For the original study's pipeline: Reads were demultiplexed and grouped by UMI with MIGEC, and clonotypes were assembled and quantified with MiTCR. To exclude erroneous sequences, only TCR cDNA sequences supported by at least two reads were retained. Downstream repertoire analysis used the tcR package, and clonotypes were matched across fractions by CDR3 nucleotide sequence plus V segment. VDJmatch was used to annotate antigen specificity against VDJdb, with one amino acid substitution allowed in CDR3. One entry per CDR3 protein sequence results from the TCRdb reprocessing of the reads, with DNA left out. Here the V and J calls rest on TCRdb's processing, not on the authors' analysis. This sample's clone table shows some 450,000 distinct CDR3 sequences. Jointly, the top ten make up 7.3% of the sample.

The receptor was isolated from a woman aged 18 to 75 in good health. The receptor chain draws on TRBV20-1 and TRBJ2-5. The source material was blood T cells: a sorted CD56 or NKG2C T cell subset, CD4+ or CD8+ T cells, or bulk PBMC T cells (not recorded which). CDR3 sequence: CSARDQETQYF.